This T cell receptor beta chain was captured in a study of blood T cell repertoires in COVID-19. As for the study in general: COVID-19 samples from acute and convalescent phases originated in the United States, Italy and Spain. T cells, B-cell-depleted T cells, or PBMCs provided the cDNA or gDNA that served as material.

Measured with immunoSEQ multiplex PCR; TCRdb has only the in-frame clones, and not every one. The sample yields some 120,000 clones, just under 85% seen once. Sequenced input: peripheral blood. The receptor comes from a woman in her 50s with acute or convalescent COVID-19.

The CDR3, as DNA: TGTGCCAGCAGCGCCGGGACAGGGGGCAATGAGCAGTTCTTC. It encodes CASSAGTGGNEQFF. The V gene is TRBV9, the J gene TRBJ2-1, with 11 bases fitting TRBD1. The germline CDR1 and CDR2 sequences are SGDLS and YYNGEE. This CDR3 region has 14 residues. Unmatched junction bases numbered 2, after V lost 3 bases and J lost 6 bases. Combining the CDR3 with reference TRBV9 and TRBJ2-1 gives the whole variable domain DSGVTQTPKHLITATGQRVTLRCSPRSGDLSVYWYQQSLDQGLQFLIQYYNGEERAKGNILERFSAQQFPDLHSELNLSSLELGDSALYFCASSAGTGGNEQFFGPGTRLTVL.